This TCR beta chain emerged from a study of T cell repertoires in ileal Crohn's disease. The wider study: Postoperative therapy was given to about half: around 12 thiopurines, some 18 anti-TNF agents.

V lost 4 bases and J 3 bases, leaving 18 bases between the germline ends. Germline V gene data show CDR1 as KGHSH and CDR2 as LQKENI. This CDR3 comprises 16 residues. The data were produced by immunoSEQ multiplex PCR, yet TCRdb's version contains in-frame clones alone and is incomplete. The sample has about 4,700 clones, around 86% seen once; the top ten hold 5% to 6%. This clone was detected a few times. This sequence originates from an adult with Crohn's disease. The sequenced material came from ileal tissue. The chain combines TRBV18 with TRBJ1-1, with D perhaps TRBD1 (5 bases). The CDR3 coding sequence is TGTGCCAGCTCACGATCGGCAGGGTCTTCGGACACTGAAGCTTTCTTT. It is translated as CASSRSAGSSDTEAFF.